Listed below are T cell receptor beta chains from one sample, sequenced in a study of blood T cell repertoires in COVID-19. Measured with immunoSEQ multiplex PCR; TCRdb has only the in-frame clones, and not every one. The sample consists of approximately 310,000 clones, roughly nine tenths of them appearing once. The sequenced material came from PBMCs or T cells enriched from blood (not recorded which). These TCRs come from a man aged 55-75 years who had recovered from COVID-19. CDR3s include the opening cysteine and the closing phenylalanine or tryptophan. A D gene is named only where the DNA matches it firmly. Where a row states a size, it is once, few, many or the class of an expanded clone; other rows omit it.

>TRBJ1-1|TRBV6-1|.|TRBD1
TGTGCCAGCAGTGAATCGGGACAGAAGAACACTGAAGCTTTCTTT
CASSESGQKNTEAFF
>TRBJ2-7|TRBV29-1|.|.
TGCAGCGTTCGCAAGGGACTTAACTCCTACGAGCAGTACTTC
CSVRKGLNSYEQYF
>TRBJ1-1|TRBV3-1/TRBV3-2|.|.
TGTGCCAGCAGCCAAGAGCCGGGAGGAGGCACTGAAGCTTTCTTT
CASSQEPGGGTEAFF
>TRBJ1-2|TRBV3-1/TRBV3-2|.|TRBD1
TGTGCCAGCAGCAGCCGGGACAGGGGTTGGTATGGCTACACCTTC
CASSSRDRGWYGYTF
>TRBJ2-7|TRBV9|.|.
TGTGCCAGCAGCGTAGAACGGGATGTTACGGAGCAGTACTTC
CASSVERDVTEQYF
>TRBJ2-1|TRBV3-1/TRBV3-2|once|TRBD2
TGTGCCAGCAGCCAAGAGGTGGGCGGGAGCCCCTACAATGAGCAGTTCTTC
CASSQEVGGSPYNEQFF
>TRBJ2-7|TRBV9|.|TRBD2
TGTGCCAGCAGCGTTTTAGCGGGGTCTTACTACGAGCAGTACTTC
CASSVLAGSYYEQYF
>TRBJ2-3|TRBV18|.|TRBD1
TGTGCCAGCTCACAGGGACAGGGGAGCGCAGATACGCAGTATTTT
CASSQGQGSADTQYF
>TRBJ1-5|TRBV19|many|.
TGTGCCAGTAGTAAGGCTGGGAGGCAGCAGGGACAGCCCCAGCATTTT
CASSKAGRQQGQPQHF
>TRBJ1-1|TRBV28|.|.
TGTGCCAGCAGTTCACGAGAGAACACTGAAGCTTTCTTT
CASSSRENTEAFF
>TRBJ1-6|TRBV20-1|few|.
TGCAGTGCTAGTCCAGGGATCCCCAATTCACCCCTCCACTTT
CSASPGIPNSPLHF
>TRBJ2-4|TRBV24-1|.|.
TGTGCCACCAGTGTCGTACACACATTAGCCAAAAACATTCAGTACTTC
CATSVVHTLAKNIQYF
>TRBJ2-7|TRBV4-2|once|TRBD2
TGTGCCAGCAGCCCGGGACTAGCGGGGGCCTCCTACGAGCAGTACTTC
CASSPGLAGASYEQYF
>TRBJ1-2|TRBV27|.|TRBD1
TGTGCCAGCAGTTTAACTGGGACAGGAGCTAGCAACTATGGCTACACCTTC
CASSLTGTGASNYGYTF
>TRBJ1-5|TRBV6-5|.|.
TGTGCCAGCAGTTTTCAGGGATCTGGGCAGCCCCAGCATTTT
CASSFQGSGQPQHF
>TRBJ2-2|TRBV7-2|.|TRBD1
TGTGCCAGCAGCTTTGGTTCAGGGGGTCGGATCACCGGGGAGCTGTTTTTT
CASSFGSGGRITGELFF
>TRBJ1-2|TRBV7-8|.|.
TGTGCCAGCAGCTTAGTTCCCTCCTACTATGGCTACACCTTC
CASSLVPSYYGYTF
>TRBJ2-5|TRBV7-2|.|TRBD2
TGTGCCAGCAGCTCCCATCTTCAGCGGGGAGGGCGGGAGACCCAGTACTTC
CASSSHLQRGGRETQYF